Each of the 4 T cell receptor beta chains below was sequenced from the same sample in a study of blood T cells in healthy people across ages. The second PCR ran roughly 7 to 12 cycles with a sample-barcoded 5' primer and J-beta primers. MiXCR was run by TCRdb on the 5' RACE reads, yielding one entry per CDR3 protein. The table lists 1.8 million or so distinct CDR3 sequences, about two fifths of them singletons. Sequenced: blood. The receptor source for this set is a human donor in good health.

The chain employs TRBV12-3 or TRBV12-4 and TRBJ2-7; TRBD1 matches 9 bases. Germline trimming cut 2 bases from V and 9 bases from J; bases unmatched to any gene: 5. This CDR3 is built from 13 residues. The CDR3 DNA reads as TGTGCCAGCAGTTTAACCACAGGGGGCGGGCAGTACTTC. This translates into CASSLTTGGGQYF.

This chain links TRBV7-2 with TRBJ2-3; 8 positions agree with TRBD1. V was clipped by 3 bases and J by 5 bases; unmatched bases: 13. Germline V lookup: CDR1 SGHTA, CDR2 FQGNSA. This CDR3 region has 17 residues. DNA of the CDR3: TGTGCCAGCAGCTTGCCCCGACAGGGGATAAGGGTAGATACGCAGTATTTT. It is translated as CASSLPRQGIRVDTQYF.

The V call is TRBV7-2, the J call TRBJ2-7, with D perhaps matching TRBD2 (6 bases). This CDR3 is 11 amino acids long. Between the trimmed V and J ends, which lost 5 bases and 12 bases, there was a span of 14 bases. Germline-derived CDR1 and CDR2 are SGHTA and FQGNSA. The CDR3 DNA reads TGTGCCAGCAGCCTAGGGACTTTCCCGTACTTC. Translation: CASSLGTFPYF.

CDR3 protein: CASSQEIFRGRTEAFF. The CDR3 DNA reads TGCGCCAGCAGCCAAGAAATATTTCGGGGGCGAACTGAAGCTTTCTTT. The V gene is TRBV4-1, the J gene TRBJ1-1; D is possibly TRBD1 (6 bases). Germline CDR1 MGHRA, CDR2 YSYEKL. The CDR3 runs to 16 residues. Trimming took 0 bases from V and 5 from J, leaving 16 bases between them.